Presented here are 22 T cell receptor beta chains from one specimen sequenced in a study of cytomegalovirus exposure and HLA in healthy donors. The PCR ran on 60 Vbeta and 13 Jbeta primers. Using immunoSEQ multiplex PCR, the repertoire was profiled, and TCRdb retains in-frame clones only, with some absent. The sample holds some 150,000 clones; approximately 79% are singletons and the top ten take 3.5% to 5%. The source material was PBMCs. These receptors were collected from a man aged 40-49 years in good health and CMV-seronegative.

This chain links TRBV5-1 with TRBJ2-7, with a possible D match to TRBD1 (6 bases). Germline V gene sequence: CDR1 SGHRS, CDR2 YFSETQ. The ends were cut back, 3 bases at V and 4 bases at J, with 17 bases in the middle. The CDR3 totals 15 residues. The CDR3 DNA reads as TGCGCCAGCAGCTCGACCACAGGGCGGTGGTACGAGCAGTACTTC. This codes for CASSSTTGRWYEQYF. Together with reference TRBV5-1 and TRBJ2-7, the CDR3 gives the full variable domain: KAGVTQTPRYLIKTRGQQVTLSCSPISGHRSVSWYQQTPGQGLQFLFEYFSETQRNKGNFPGRFSGRQFSNSRSEMNVSTLELGDSALYLCASSSTTGRWYEQYFGPGTRLTVT.

V usage is TRBV28 and J usage is TRBJ1-2; D uncertain. Per the germline V gene, CDR1 is MDHEN and CDR2 is SYDVKM. This CDR3 spans 15 amino acids. Trimming shortened V by 2 bases and J by 1 base, and 11 bases separated the two germline ends. DNA of the CDR3: TGTGCCAGCAGTTTAGTAGGGCGGGATAACTATGGCTACACCTTC. It yields the protein CASSLVGRDNYGYTF.

This chain links TRBV7-2 with TRBJ1-1, with D possibly being TRBD1 (6 bases). The CDR3 sequence is 14 residues long. CDR1 is SGHTA, CDR2 FQGNSA, per germline. V gave up 8 bases and J gave up 0 bases, with 13 bases separating them. CDR3 nucleotide sequence: TGTGCCAGCCTTCCTAGGGGGTTGAACACTGAAGCTTTCTTT. As protein: CASLPRGLNTEAFF.

The rearrangement links TRBV2 to TRBJ1-3, with D possibly being TRBD1 (6 bases). Germline V gene lookup returns CDR1 SNHLY and CDR2 FYNNEI. The CDR3 runs 13 residues. V lost 7 bases, J lost 2 bases, and 9 bases lay in between. The CDR3 loop reads CASKSGAGNTIYF. The CDR3 region has the DNA TGTGCCAGCAAGTCAGGGGCTGGAAACACCATATATTTT. The full variable domain, rest sourced from reference TRBV2 and TRBJ1-3, is EPEVTQTPSHQVTQMGQEVILRCVPISNHLYFYWYRQILGQKVEFLVSFYNNEISEKSEIFDDQFSVERPDGSNFTLKIRSTKLEDSAMYFCASKSGAGNTIYFGEGSWLTVV.

CDR3 sequence reads: CAWSPRSEAFF. Here the CDR3 DNA reads TGTGCCTGGAGCCCCCGTAGTGAAGCTTTCTTT. This chain uses TRBV30 with TRBJ1-1; no firm D call. Between the trimmed V and J ends, which lost 3 bases and 7 bases, there was a span of 9 bases. The germline CDR1 and CDR2 sequences are GTSNPN and SVGIG (reference sequence). This CDR3 is built from 11 residues.

The chain couples TRBV30 to TRBJ2-7; D perhaps matches TRBD2 (6 bases). V gave up 0 bases and J gave up 2 bases, with 14 bases separating them. This CDR3 region has 15 residues. From germline, CDR1 is GTSNPN and CDR2 SVGIG (reference sequence). The CDR3 is CAWSVGGTVAYEQYF. The DNA of the CDR3 is TGTGCCTGGAGTGTAGGAGGGACGGTAGCCTACGAGCAGTACTTC.

The gene calls are TRBV28 and TRBJ2-3; D is possibly TRBD1 (6 bases). The V end was cut by 4 bases, the J end by 14 bases, with 25 bases between. Germline V CDR1 and CDR2: MDHEN, SYDVKM. The CDR3 length is 15 residues. CDR3 DNA sequence: TGTGCCAGCAGTTCTAGACCACGACAGGATCCCACACCGTATTTT. Protein product: CASSSRPRQDPTPYF.

The chain has TRBV5-1 and TRBJ2-3; the match to TRBD2 covers 8 bases. Germline V gene data show CDR1 as SGHRS and CDR2 as YFSETQ. With 0 bases clipped from V and 4 bases from J, the junction kept 10 bases outside the gene matches. The CDR3 is made up of 17 amino acids. In DNA, the CDR3 is TGCGCCAGCAGCTTGGGTGATTTCGGGGGGGCCGCAGATACGCAGTATTTT. Its translation: CASSLGDFGGAADTQYF.

The sample holds a few counts of this clone. The chain links TRBV27 to TRBJ1-6; D remains ambiguous. Germline CDR1 MNHEY, CDR2 SMNVEV (reference sequence). Trimming removed 10 bases from V and 7 bases from J, with 20 bases in between. This CDR3 has 15 residues. CDR3 in DNA: TGTGCCACCCTCCCACGGGGTATAGAGAATTCACCCCTCCACTTT. It is translated as CATLPRGIENSPLHF.

The chain carries TRBV6-1 and TRBJ1-4; D is uncertain. Per germline, CDR1 MNHNS and CDR2 SASEGT. The CDR3 has 12 residues. Trimming removed 3 bases at V and 8 bases at J, with 7 bases between. The CDR3 nucleotides read TGTGCCAGCAGTGAGCGCGGAGAAAAACTGTTTTTT. The encoded protein is CASSERGEKLFF.

For this clone: A junction boundary mismatches the germline segment, possibly from a read error. This rearrangement joins TRBV2 to TRBJ2-5; maybe TRBD1 (5 bases). CDR1 is SNHLY, CDR2 FYNNEI, per germline. CDR3 length: 14 amino acids. The CDR3 coding sequence is TGTGCCAGCAGTGCGGTAAGACAGCAAGGGACCCAGTACTTC. Protein: CASSAVRQQGTQYF. Full variable domain (outside the CDR3, taken from reference TRBV2 and TRBJ2-5): EPEVTQTPSHQVTQMGQEVILRCVPISNHLYFYWYRQILGQKVEFLVSFYNNEISEKSEIFDDQFSVERPDGSNFTLKIRSTKLEDSAMYFCASSAVRQQGTQYFGPGTRLLVL.

This rearrangement joins TRBV6-5 to TRBJ2-7, with 8 bases matching TRBD1. V lost 1 base and J lost 2; bases outside the gene matches: 4. Germline CDR1 is MNHEY and CDR2 is SVGAGI. CDR3 length equals 15 residues. The CDR3 is CASSYFAGGAYEQYF. The CDR3, as DNA: TGTGCCAGCAGTTACTTCGCAGGGGGCGCCTACGAGCAGTACTTC.

This chain links TRBV19 with TRBJ1-1; TRBD1 is a possible D gene (5 bases). The germline gives CDR1 LNHDA, CDR2 SQIVND (reference sequence). Trimming stripped 1 base from V and 1 base from J, with 19 bases between. This CDR3 spans 18 amino acids. This CDR3 is CASSIAGGGRAQNTEAFF. CDR3 in DNA: TGTGCCAGTAGTATAGCCGGCGGGGGGAGGGCCCAGAACACTGAAGCTTTCTTT.

V gene TRBV30 combines with J gene TRBJ2-3; 7 bases match TRBD1. This CDR3 has 14 residues. Trimming removed 8 bases from V and 2 bases from J; junction bases left unmatched: 10. Germline lookup yields CDR1 GTSNPN and CDR2 SVGIG (reference sequence). This chain's CDR3 is CARAGTVNTDTQYF. The CDR3 DNA sequence: TGTGCCCGGGCCGGGACAGTGAACACAGATACGCAGTATTTT.

With respect to this clone: The sample holds other DNA sequences that translate to the same CDR3. The chain links TRBV18 to TRBJ1-1, with unresolved D. V gave up 3 bases and J gave up 0 bases, with 5 bases separating them. Germline V CDR1 and CDR2: KGHSH, LQKENI. The CDR3 spans 13 residues. Here the CDR3 reads CASSPVMNTEAFF. CDR3 bases: TGTGCCAGCTCACCCGTAATGAACACTGAAGCTTTCTTT.

CDR3 DNA: TGCGCCAGCAGCCAAGATTTCGGGACAGCCTCAACTGGAAACACCATATATTTT. This encodes CASSQDFGTASTGNTIYF. V gene TRBV4-1 combines with J gene TRBJ1-3, with 7 bases that match TRBD1. The V gene's germline CDR1 is MGHRA and CDR2 YSYEKL. The CDR3 loop spans 18 amino acids. The J segment lost 2 bases and the V segment lost 0 bases, leaving 10 bases of the junction unmatched.

This chain's CDR3 is CASSSSVLRQETQYF. CDR3 sequence (DNA): TGTGCCAGCAGTTCAAGCGTCCTGAGGCAAGAGACCCAGTACTTC. This sequence joins TRBV2 and TRBJ2-5; no clear D gene. Trimming removed 5 bases from V and 2 bases from J, with 15 bases in between. Germline V gene sequence: CDR1 SNHLY, CDR2 FYNNEI. The CDR3 contains 15 residues.

The V gene is TRBV7-8, the J gene TRBJ1-1, with 7 bases fitting TRBD1. Losses at the gene ends were 1 base for V and 11 bases for J; bases not matched to a gene: 13. There are 15 residues in the CDR3. Germline V gives CDR1 SGHVS, CDR2 FQNEAQ. CDR3 sequence: CASSLGDRAVWGAFF. The CDR3 DNA reads as TGTGCCAGCAGCTTAGGAGACAGGGCAGTATGGGGGGCTTTCTTT.

The V gene is TRBV9, the J gene TRBJ1-1; TRBD1 aligns across 7 bases. The CDR3 is 16 amino acids. J was trimmed by 0 bases and V by 3 bases; bases with no gene match: 8. The germline V gene has CDR1 SGDLS and CDR2 YYNGEE. CDR3 protein: CASSASGTVMNTEAFF. The CDR3 region has the DNA TGTGCCAGCAGCGCGTCCGGGACAGTGATGAACACTGAAGCTTTCTTT.

This clone was observed a handful of times. J is TRBJ1-5 and V is TRBV2; 10 nucleotides agree with TRBD1. Trimming removed 6 bases from V and 7 bases from J; junction bases left unmatched: 9. The germline gives CDR1 SNHLY, CDR2 FYNNEI. CDR3 length equals 15 residues. The CDR3 sequence is CASSDRGRFVQPQHF. In DNA form, the CDR3 reads TGTGCCAGCAGCGACAGGGGGCGCTTTGTCCAGCCCCAGCATTTT. Full variable domain (outside the CDR3, taken from reference TRBV2 and TRBJ1-5): EPEVTQTPSHQVTQMGQEVILRCVPISNHLYFYWYRQILGQKVEFLVSFYNNEISEKSEIFDDQFSVERPDGSNFTLKIRSTKLEDSAMYFCASSDRGRFVQPQHFGDGTRLSIL.

V gene TRBV6-6 combines with J gene TRBJ2-5; TRBD2 aligns across 9 bases. Losses at the gene ends were 6 bases for V and 6 bases for J; bases not matched to a gene: 11. Germline CDR1 MNHNY, CDR2 SVGAGI (reference sequence). This CDR3 contains 15 residues. The CDR3 reads CASRGPGLATQTQYF. As DNA, the CDR3 is TGTGCCAGCAGAGGGCCAGGACTAGCGACCCAGACCCAGTACTTC.

The chain is built from TRBV25-1 and TRBJ2-7; 9 bases map to TRBD1. The V segment lost 6 bases and the J segment 9 bases; nucleotides outside the gene matches: 15. The germline gives CDR1 MGHDK, CDR2 SYGVNS. This CDR3 contains 15 residues. The chain's CDR3 is CASRMGQGLLGRQYF. In nucleotides, the CDR3 is TGTGCCAGCAGGATGGGACAGGGCCTTCTTGGGAGGCAGTACTTC.